The rows below give T cell receptor beta chains drawn from one sample of a study of PD-1 blockade in classical Hodgkin lymphoma. TCRdb's table, derived via immunoSEQ multiplex PCR, lists solely in-frame clones and lacks some. Of 25,000 to 35,000 clones listed, more than 60% are singletons. The sequencing here drew on peripheral blood mononuclear cells (PBMCs), taken before the second cycle of nivolumab. These TCRs come from a human donor with classical Hodgkin lymphoma. Each CDR3 is given with its conserved first and last residue. Some rows mark clone size as missing; the rest say once, few, many or name a class of expanded clone.

12 | TRBJ1-1 | . | TRBV30 | CAWRTLDTEAFF
17 | TRBJ1-3 | . | TRBV7-6 | CASSPGWGLLLGNTIYF
12 | TRBJ2-7 | . | TRBV29-1 | CSVRQGGNEQYF
16 | TRBJ2-3 | medium-sized | TRBV19 | CASSIGLAGDTDTQYF
16 | TRBJ2-6 | . | TRBV4-2 | CASSQVSDSGANVLTF
16 | TRBJ2-3 | few | TRBV27 | CASSSRQGTRTDTQYF
13 | TRBJ2-1 | . | TRBV30 | CAWSVWIAREQFF
15 | TRBJ1-2 | . | TRBV18 | CASSSEGPTNYGYTF
16 | TRBJ1-5 | . | TRBV19 | CASSIAQINSNQPQHF
16 | TRBJ2-5 | few | TRBV7-9 | CASSFFSGGEGETQYF
18 | TRBJ2-6 | . | TRBV5-1 | CASSPGRLSTPGANVLTF
14 | TRBJ1-1 | . | TRBV6-5 | CASSYSYDGTEAFF
14 | TRBJ2-1 | . | TRBV7-2 | CASSFRGGGDEQFF
14 | TRBJ1-4 | many | TRBV7-2 | CASSLDQGNEKLFF
13 | TRBJ1-1 | . | TRBV14 | CASSQDIGSEAFF
14 | TRBJ1-4 | few | TRBV7-6 | CASREGAANEKLFF
13 | TRBJ1-2 | . | TRBV6-5 | CASRTGGNYGYTF
12 | TRBJ2-7 | once | TRBV28 | CASSSQGWEQYF
23 | TRBJ1-6 | . | TRBV10-1 | CASSETWSSGQERGVPYNSPLHF
15 | TRBJ1-1 | few | TRBV18 | CASSYNRGRNTEAFF
15 | TRBJ2-1 | . | TRBV7-3 | CASSPSISSYNEQFF
15 | TRBJ1-1 | . | TRBV18 | CASSPRQTVNTEAFF
14 | TRBJ2-1 | . | TRBV18 | CASSPQRGYNEQFF
16 | TRBJ1-3 | . | TRBV2 | CASRSRGLRVGNTIYF
17 | TRBJ1-3 | . | TRBV7-8 | CASSLKATGESGNTIYF
14 | TRBJ2-6 | . | TRBV19 | CASNSISGANVLTF
17 | TRBJ2-5 | . | TRBV11-1 | CASSLGKTSGGSETQYF
13 | TRBJ1-1 | . | TRBV6-1 | CASSAYRNTEAFF
15 | TRBJ2-7 | . | TRBV6-1 | CASSEGGQLPYEQYF
18 | TRBJ1-1 | . | TRBV5-4 | CASSLSGGGANRYTEAFF
12 | TRBJ1-1 | . | TRBV7-9 | CASSFQAVEAFF
14 | TRBJ2-5 | . | TRBV28 | CASRLLGVGETQYF
15 | TRBJ1-5 | . | TRBV2 | CASSGQISSNQPQHF
14 | TRBJ1-1 | . | TRBV10-2 | CASSVGQLYTEAFF
13 | TRBJ1-1 | . | TRBV28 | CASRPDRVGVAFF
13 | TRBJ1-3 | . | TRBV5-1 | CASSLGGGNTIYF
13 | TRBJ1-1 | medium-sized | TRBV7-9 | CASSPGGISEAFF
14 | TRBJ1-2 | . | TRBV9 | CASSLTGTGYGYTF
14 | TRBJ1-2 | . | TRBV28 | CASSSPGYHYGYTF
12 | TRBJ2-3 | . | TRBV6-6 | CASSSQGVTQYF
14 | TRBJ2-7 | . | TRBV7-2 | CASSPGGTRHEQYF